This TCR beta chain was recovered during a study of human T cells and chemical hapten exposure. Study information: Per-sample TCR yields varied mainly from small pooled library volume differences.

The CDR3 runs to 13 residues. Per the germline V gene, CDR1 is MNHEY and CDR2 is SMNVEV (reference sequence). V gave up 2 bases and J gave up 2 bases, with 6 bases separating them. This clonotype came up many times. Time point in this sample: healthy volunteer bleed at 6 weeks. Total RNA was extracted from unfractionated whole blood. Library preparation tagged each individual cDNA molecule with a unique molecular identifier. TCRdb reprocessed the RACE reads with MiXCR, giving one entry per CDR3 protein. Of 65,000 to 80,000 distinct CDR3 sequences in the sample, roughly 8.6% were seen once. The J gene is TRBJ2-5, the V gene TRBV27; D not certain. Sequenced sample: whole blood. This receptor was taken from a male donor in good health. Some clones in this sample may be carry-over from other donors' samples. The CDR3 reads CASSLQQQETQYF. The CDR3 DNA is TGTGCCAGCAGTTTACAGCAGCAAGAGACCCAGTACTTC.